These 31 T cell receptor beta chains came from one sample sequenced in a study of blood T cell repertoires in COVID-19. Clones were sequenced by immunoSEQ multiplex PCR, and TCRdb holds only the in-frame ones, with some missing. The table records approximately 250,000 clones, 90% of them present only once. What was sequenced was PBMCs or T cells enriched from blood (not recorded which). These receptors were collected from a young woman with acute COVID-19.

This chain uses TRBV29-1 with TRBJ2-3, with D possibly matching TRBD2 (6 bases). The length of the CDR3 is 16 residues. CDR1 and CDR2 (germline): SQVTM, ANQGSEA. Between the trimmed V and J ends, which lost 1 base and 5 bases, there was a span of 19 bases. The CDR3 region is CSVEVGTPSTLDTQYF. CDR3 nucleotides: TGCAGCGTTGAAGTGGGGACTCCTTCTACGCTAGATACGCAGTATTTT.

The chain combines TRBV5-1 with TRBJ2-5, with 8 bases identical to TRBD2. CDR3 length: 14 residues. The germline V gene has CDR1 SGHRS and CDR2 YFSETQ. Unmatched junction bases numbered 6, after V lost 3 bases and J lost 5 bases. The CDR3 DNA reads as TGCGCCAGCAGCTCGGCGGGAGGATACGAGACCCAGTACTTC. Protein: CASSSAGGYETQYF.

CDR3 region: CATSDNRGAGDTQYF. The CDR3 nucleotides read TGTGCCACCAGTGATAACAGGGGGGCTGGAGATACGCAGTATTTT. This chain uses TRBV24-1 with TRBJ2-3; 8 nucleotides align to TRBD1. Germline values: CDR1 KGHDR, CDR2 SFDVKD. V lost 3 bases and J lost 5; bases outside the gene matches: 6. The CDR3 sequence is 15 residues long.

The count of this clone is one. The gene calls are TRBV6-2 or TRBV6-3 and TRBJ2-3; 13 bases are a match to TRBD2. Germline assignment: CDR1 MNHEY and CDR2 SVGEGT. The CDR3 is 18 residues long. The junction had 8 bases not matched to a gene; V was cut back by 5 bases and J by 0 bases. This CDR3 is CASSRGLAGLFSTDTQYF. DNA for the CDR3: TGTGCCAGCAGTCGGGGACTAGCGGGACTCTTTAGCACAGATACGCAGTATTTT.

V gene TRBV5-6 combines with J gene TRBJ1-2; 7 bases are shared with TRBD1. Germline CDR1 reads SGHDT; CDR2 reads YYEEEE. The CDR3 has 16 amino acids. V shed 4 bases, J shed 7 bases, and the junction held 16 bases outside the gene matches. CDR3 nucleotide sequence: TGTGCCAGCAGCGAGGGACAGACCAATTCTATGGTTGGCTACACCTTC. The encoded protein is CASSEGQTNSMVGYTF. The full variable domain, in which reference TRBV5-6 and TRBJ1-2 provide the parts outside the CDR3, is DAGVTQSPTHLIKTRGQQVTLRCSPKSGHDTVSWYQQALGQGPQFIFQYYEEEERQRGNFPDRFSGHQFPNYSSELNVNALLLGDSALYLCASSEGQTNSMVGYTFGSGTRLTVV.

The table lists this clone with a count of one. The genes are TRBV28 and TRBJ2-7, with TRBD2 matching 9 bases. Germline CDR1 reads MDHEN; CDR2 reads SYDVKM. This CDR3 spans 16 amino acids. V dropped 3 bases and J dropped 4; count of bases not matched to a gene: 10. The CDR3 protein is CASSFLAGLFEYEQYF. CDR3 DNA: TGTGCCAGCAGTTTCCTAGCGGGACTTTTCGAGTACGAGCAGTACTTC. Supplemented by reference TRBV28 and TRBJ2-7, the full variable domain reads DVKVTQSSRYLVKRTGEKVFLECVQDMDHENMFWYRQDPGLGLRLIYFSYDVKMKEKGDIPEGYSVSREKKERFSLILESASTNQTSMYLCASSFLAGLFEYEQYFGPGTRLTVT.

The chain couples TRBV7-9 to TRBJ2-2, with D possibly being TRBD1 (6 bases). Trimming took 5 bases from V and 4 from J, leaving 14 bases between them. The CDR3 loop spans 15 amino acids. Per germline, CDR1 SEHNR and CDR2 FQNEAQ (reference sequence). The CDR3 sequence is CASSLPVGGTGELFF. In DNA, the CDR3 is TGTGCCAGCAGCCTTCCGGTAGGGGGCACCGGGGAGCTGTTTTTT.

A word on this clone: Other nucleotide sequences from this sample produce the same CDR3. This chain links TRBV12-3 or TRBV12-4 with TRBJ2-7; D not resolved. The CDR3 is made up of 11 amino acids. Trimming removed 3 bases at V and 4 bases at J, with 4 bases between. The CDR3 loop reads CASSFQYEQYF. The CDR3 DNA sequence: TGTGCCAGCAGTTTTCAGTACGAGCAGTACTTC.

V usage is TRBV6-5 and J usage is TRBJ1-1; no clear D gene. Deletions cut 11 bases from V and 0 bases from J, with 19 bases between. Germline V gene sequence: CDR1 MNHEY, CDR2 SVGAGI. This CDR3 has 15 amino acids. The CDR3 DNA is TGTGCCTCTCTTGAAGATGGGCTCATGAACACTGAAGCTTTCTTT. This translates into CASLEDGLMNTEAFF.

V is TRBV7-8 and J is TRBJ2-1; D is unclear. V lost 5 bases to trimming and J lost 0 bases, with 14 bases between them. Germline CDR1 is SGHVS and CDR2 is FQNEAQ. The CDR3 has 16 residues. The CDR3 DNA reads TGTGCCAGCAGCCTAACATCTAGGAGCTCCTACAATGAGCAGTTCTTC. Its translation is CASSLTSRSSYNEQFF.

V usage is TRBV3-1 (or the pseudogene TRBV3-2) and J usage is TRBJ2-3; TRBD2 matches 7 bases. With 5 bases clipped from V and 2 bases from J, the junction kept 4 bases outside the gene matches. CDR1 is LGHDT, CDR2 YNNKEL, per germline (reference sequence). This CDR3 spans 14 amino acids. The DNA for the CDR3 is TGTGCCAGCAGCAGACTAGCCTACACAGATACGCAGTATTTT. Its translation: CASSRLAYTDTQYF.

The CDR3 DNA is TGTGCCAGCAAGGAGGACAGGACAATGGATACGCAGTATTTT. Translated: CASKEDRTMDTQYF. The chain has TRBV2 and TRBJ2-3; 7 nucleotides line up with TRBD1. Trimming removed 7 bases from V and 6 bases from J; junction bases left unmatched: 10. There are 14 residues in the CDR3. Germline CDR1 SNHLY, CDR2 FYNNEI.

Here the CDR3 DNA reads TGTGCCAGCAGCCGAGGACAGGCCACAGATACGCAGTATTTT. This translates into CASSRGQATDTQYF. The gene calls are TRBV7-8 and TRBJ2-3, with 7 nucleotides matching TRBD1. The germline V gene has CDR1 SGHVS and CDR2 FQNEAQ. The CDR3 sequence is 14 residues long. V gave up 5 bases and J gave up 2 bases; unmatched junction bases: 4.

The chain links TRBV5-4 to TRBJ2-7, with D maybe TRBD1 (5 bases). Germline CDR1 reads SGHNT; CDR2 reads YYREEE (reference sequence). The CDR3 length is 14 residues. V was cut by 2 bases and J by 3 bases, with 12 bases left in between. As DNA, the CDR3 is TGTGCCAGCAGCTTTGATCTGGGGCTCTACGAGCAGTACTTC. This codes for CASSFDLGLYEQYF.

The gene calls are TRBV7-2 and TRBJ1-5, with TRBD1 matching over 7 bases. The CDR3 runs to 16 residues. Germline V CDR1 and CDR2: SGHTA, FQGNSA. V trimming: 5 bases; J trimming: 5 bases; junction bases outside the gene matches: 12. The DNA of the CDR3 is TGTGCCAGCAGCCTAGTACGACAGGGTGGTGATCAGCCCCAGCATTTT. It is translated as CASSLVRQGGDQPQHF.

V is TRBV21-1 and J is TRBJ1-4; no DNA check was done on the table's D call, TRBD1. TRBV21-1 is shown as a pseudogene. This CDR3 is built from 18 residues. The CDR3 region has the DNA TGTGCCAGCAGCAAAGAGCCCGTCAGGGTGACAACTAATGAAAAACTGTTTTTT. Protein product: CASSKEPVRVTTNEKLFF.

This clone was counted only a few times. The chain couples TRBV27 to TRBJ1-6; D is undetermined. Germline V gene lookup returns CDR1 MNHEY and CDR2 SMNVEV (reference sequence). There are 13 residues in the CDR3. V was shortened by 3 bases and J by 13 bases, with 13 bases between the two germline ends. CDR3 bases: TGTGCCAGCAGTTTGGGCCAAGTTCCGCCCCTCCACTTT. Its translation is CASSLGQVPPLHF.

V gene TRBV4-1 combines with J gene TRBJ1-1; tentatively, D is TRBD1 (5 bases). With 0 bases removed from V and 3 bases from J, the gap between germline ends came to 14 bases. The CDR3 has 16 amino acids. CDR1 MGHRA and CDR2 YSYEKL come from the germline V gene. This CDR3 is CASSQDKEQGYTEAFF. The CDR3 DNA reads TGCGCCAGCAGCCAAGATAAAGAGCAGGGATACACTGAAGCTTTCTTT.

The gene calls are TRBV4-1 and TRBJ2-2, with D uncertain. V was shortened by 4 bases and J by 4 bases, with 22 bases between the two germline ends. CDR1 and CDR2 (germline): MGHRA, YSYEKL. The CDR3 has 18 residues. In DNA form, the CDR3 reads TGCGCCAGCAGCCGCCCCCTCCCCGGGTATTCGGTCACCGGGGAGCTGTTTTTT. It is translated as CASSRPLPGYSVTGELFF.

The rearrangement links TRBV19 to TRBJ2-3, with 7 bases fitting TRBD2. V was clipped by 1 base and J by 4 bases; unmatched bases: 5. From germline, CDR1 is LNHDA and CDR2 SQIVND (reference sequence). This CDR3 has 15 amino acids. The CDR3 DNA reads TGTGCCAGTAGTATAGTAAGTGGACTAGCAGATACGCAGTATTTT. It encodes CASSIVSGLADTQYF. The full variable domain, with the rest looked up from reference TRBV19 and TRBJ2-3, is DGGITQSPKYLFRKEGQNVTLSCEQNLNHDAMYWYRQDPGQGLRLIYYSQIVNDFQKGDIAEGYSVSREKKESFPLTVTSAQKNPTAFYLCASSIVSGLADTQYFGPGTRLTVL.

The chain carries TRBV6-4 and TRBJ2-7; TRBD2 is a possible D gene (6 bases). Deletions cut 6 bases from V and 3 bases from J, with 15 bases between. The germline gives CDR1 MRHNA, CDR2 SNTAGT. The CDR3 runs to 14 residues. The CDR3 loop reads CASSPGSSGYEQYF. CDR3 bases: TGTGCCAGCAGCCCTGGTAGTAGCGGCTACGAGCAGTACTTC.

V and J are TRBV5-1 and TRBJ2-7, with D possibly being TRBD2 (6 bases). There are 15 residues in the CDR3. Germline lookup yields CDR1 SGHRS and CDR2 YFSETQ. The V gene lost 0 bases and the J gene lost 3 bases, with 13 bases spanning the gap. CDR3 DNA sequence: TGCGCCAGCAGCTTGGCCCCGGGGGTTGGCTACGAGCAGTACTTC. Translating it yields CASSLAPGVGYEQYF.

The V call is TRBV4-3, the J call TRBJ1-5, with D possibly being TRBD1 (6 bases). This CDR3 region has 14 residues. The germline CDR1 and CDR2 sequences are LGHNA and YSLEER. V lost 4 bases and J 5 bases, leaving 12 bases between the germline ends. The CDR3 here is CASSRDRWDQPQHF. The CDR3, as DNA: TGCGCCAGCAGCCGAGACAGGTGGGATCAGCCCCAGCATTTT.

The V and J genes are TRBV10-3 and TRBJ2-7; 11 bases are shared with TRBD2. V trimming: 3 bases; J trimming: 3 bases; junction bases outside the gene matches: 10. Germline V gives CDR1 ENHRY, CDR2 SYGVKD. The CDR3 is 17 amino acids. The DNA of the CDR3 is TGTGCCATCAGTGATTTCGGACTAGCGGGTTCCCACTACGAGCAGTACTTC. This gives the protein CAISDFGLAGSHYEQYF.

The rearrangement links TRBV5-1 to TRBJ2-1, with 7 bases aligning to TRBD1. From germline, CDR1 is SGHRS and CDR2 YFSETQ. This CDR3 is 16 amino acids long. Trimming cost V 7 bases and J 0 bases; bases outside gene matches: 10. This CDR3 reads CASGHPDRISYNEQFF. Here the CDR3 DNA reads TGCGCCAGCGGTCACCCGGACAGGATCTCCTACAATGAGCAGTTCTTC. Based on the CDR3 plus reference TRBV5-1 and TRBJ2-1, the full variable domain is KAGVTQTPRYLIKTRGQQVTLSCSPISGHRSVSWYQQTPGQGLQFLFEYFSETQRNKGNFPGRFSGRQFSNSRSEMNVSTLELGDSALYLCASGHPDRISYNEQFFGPGTRLTVL.

The chain recombines TRBV19 with TRBJ1-2; 8 nucleotides line up with TRBD1. The CDR3 covers 14 residues. Germline values: CDR1 LNHDA, CDR2 SQIVND (reference sequence). The V segment lost 5 bases and the J segment 6 bases; nucleotides outside the gene matches: 8. As DNA, the CDR3 is TGTGCCAGTAGTTTCCAGGGGGCGAAGGATGGCTACACCTTC. It specifies CASSFQGAKDGYTF.

The chain carries TRBV6-2 or TRBV6-3 and TRBJ2-7, with D possibly being TRBD2 (6 bases). Looked up from germline, CDR1 is MNHEY and CDR2 is SVGEGT. The CDR3 is made up of 13 amino acids. The ends were cut back, 6 bases at V and 5 bases at J, with 14 bases in the middle. The CDR3 sequence: CASSPRGFDEQYF. CDR3 sequence (DNA): TGTGCCAGCAGCCCCCGGGGGTTCGACGAGCAGTACTTC.

V is TRBV27 and J is TRBJ2-3, with D hard to call. Germline CDR1 MNHEY, CDR2 SMNVEV (reference sequence). The CDR3 has 15 amino acids. Trimming removed 7 bases at V and 0 bases at J, with 14 bases between. For the CDR3, the DNA is TGTGCCAGCACCCCCTATAGTTCTAGCACAGATACGCAGTATTTT. Translated: CASTPYSSSTDTQYF.

CDR3 sequence reads: CASSEQGSDTQYF. CDR3 sequence (DNA): TGTGCCAGCAGTGAACAGGGCTCAGATACGCAGTATTTT. The genes are TRBV6-1 and TRBJ2-3; D perhaps matches TRBD1 (5 bases). The CDR3 is 13 amino acids. Germline V gives CDR1 MNHNS, CDR2 SASEGT. Deletions cut 2 bases from V and 4 bases from J, with 7 bases between.

The V and J genes are TRBV4-1 and TRBJ2-2; D unresolved. This CDR3 comprises 18 residues. The germline gives CDR1 MGHRA, CDR2 YSYEKL. V lost 0 bases and J lost 0, with 14 bases in between. The CDR3 loop reads CASSQDPTGATNTGELFF. The DNA of the CDR3 is TGCGCCAGCAGCCAAGACCCCACCGGAGCGACGAACACCGGGGAGCTGTTTTTT.

The chain employs TRBV19 and TRBJ1-3; D might be TRBD1 (5 bases). The V and J ends lost 3 bases and 0 bases respectively, with 6 bases between them. This CDR3 spans 14 amino acids. Germline V gene data show CDR1 as LNHDA and CDR2 as SQIVND (reference sequence). Here the CDR3 reads CASSIDSSGNTIYF. The CDR3 DNA reads TGTGCCAGTAGTATTGACAGCTCTGGAAACACCATATATTTT.